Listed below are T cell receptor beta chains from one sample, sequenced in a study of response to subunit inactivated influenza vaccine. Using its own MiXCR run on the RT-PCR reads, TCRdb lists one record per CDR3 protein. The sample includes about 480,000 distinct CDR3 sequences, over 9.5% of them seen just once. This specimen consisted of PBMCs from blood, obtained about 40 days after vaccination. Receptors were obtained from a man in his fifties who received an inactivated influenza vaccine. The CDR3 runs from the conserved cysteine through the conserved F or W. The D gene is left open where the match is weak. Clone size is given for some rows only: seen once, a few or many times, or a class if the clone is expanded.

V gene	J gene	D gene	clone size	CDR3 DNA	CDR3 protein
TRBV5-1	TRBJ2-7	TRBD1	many	TGCGCCAGCAGCGCGGGACAGGGGTCTTTCAGCGAGCAGTACTTC	CASSAGQGSFSEQYF
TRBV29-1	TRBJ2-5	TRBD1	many	TGCAGCGTTGCTATGACAGGGGGATTGACCCAGTACTTC	CSVAMTGGLTQYF
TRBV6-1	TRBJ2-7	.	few	TGTGCCAGTGGAGGGCGGGGTGGGACCTACGAGCAGTACTTC	CASGGRGGTYEQYF
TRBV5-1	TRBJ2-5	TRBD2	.	TGCGCCAGCAGCTTGGTAGCGGGAGTTGGAGAGACCCAGTACTTC	CASSLVAGVGETQYF
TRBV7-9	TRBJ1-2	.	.	TGTGCCAGCAGCTTCAGGGGATACTATGGCTACACCTTC	CASSFRGYYGYTF
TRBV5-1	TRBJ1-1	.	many	TGCGCCAGCAGCTTGGCAAGGGGCTCTGAAGCTTTCTTT	CASSLARGSEAFF
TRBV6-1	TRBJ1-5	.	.	TGTGCCAGCAGTGAACAGGCGAGAAATCAGCCCCAGCATTTT	CASSEQARNQPQHF
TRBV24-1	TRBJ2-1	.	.	TGTGCCACCAGTGACCCGGTCCCCCCCAATGAGCAGTTCTTC	CATSDPVPPNEQFF
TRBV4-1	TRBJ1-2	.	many	TGCGCCAGCAGCCGGGGGGACACTGACTATGGCTACACCTTC	CASSRGDTDYGYTF
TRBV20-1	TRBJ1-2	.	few	TGCAGTGCTGAACAGGTTTGGGGCTATGGCTACACCTTC	CSAEQVWGYGYTF
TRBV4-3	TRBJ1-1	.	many	TGCGCCAGCAGCCAAGAAATTGGAACCCCCACTGAAGCTTTCTTT	CASSQEIGTPTEAFF
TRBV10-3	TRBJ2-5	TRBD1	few	TGTGCCATCAGAAGGGACAGCCAAGAGACCCAGTACTTC	CAIRRDSQETQYF
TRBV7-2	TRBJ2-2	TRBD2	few	TGTGCCAGCAGGAGCGGACTAGTCGAGACCGGGGAGCTGTTTTTT	CASRSGLVETGELFF
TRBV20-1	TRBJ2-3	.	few	TGCAGTGCTAACAGGGGCACAGATACGCAGTATTTT	CSANRGTDTQYF
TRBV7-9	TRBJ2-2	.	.	TGTGCCCACCAAGGAAGGGGAAATAGGGGCACCGGGGAGCTGTTTTTT	CAHQGRGNRGTGELFF
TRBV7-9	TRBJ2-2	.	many	TGTGCCAGCAGCTTGGGGAGGTTTCTGTTTTTT	CASSLGRFLFF
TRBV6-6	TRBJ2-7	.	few	TGTGCCAGCAGTCCCCGGGACGGCGAGCAGTACTTC	CASSPRDGEQYF
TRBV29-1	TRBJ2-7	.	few	TGCAGCGTTGAAACATTGAGCTCCTACGAGCAGTACTTC	CSVETLSSYEQYF
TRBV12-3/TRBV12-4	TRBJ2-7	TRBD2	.	TGTGCCAGCAGTACAAGCGGGAGGGTCCTCTACGAGCAGTACTTC	CASSTSGRVLYEQYF
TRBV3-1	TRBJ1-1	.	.	TGTGCCAGCAGCCAAGGGGTGGCGATGAACACTGAAGCTTTCTTT	CASSQGVAMNTEAFF
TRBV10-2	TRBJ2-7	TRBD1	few	TGCGCCAGCAGTACTAGGGACAGTCGGACGTACGAGCAGTACTTC	CASSTRDSRTYEQYF
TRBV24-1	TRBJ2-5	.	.	TGTGCCACCAGTGGAACTTCTGAGGGCGAGACCCAGTACTTC	CATSGTSEGETQYF
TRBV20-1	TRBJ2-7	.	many	TGCAGTGCTAGAGATGGTGAGACGGGACCCTGGGAGCAGTACTTC	CSARDGETGPWEQYF
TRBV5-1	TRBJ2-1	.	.	TGCGCCAGCAGAGACCGGGACGGTATCTTCTACGAGCAGTTCTTC	CASRDRDGIFYEQFF
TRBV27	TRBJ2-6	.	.	TGTGCCAGCAGGCAGGGTTACTCTGGGGCCAACGTCCTGACTTTC	CASRQGYSGANVLTF
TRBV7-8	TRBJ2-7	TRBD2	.	TGTGCCAGCAGCTTAGATTGGAGACTAGCGGGAGCCTACGAGCAGTACTTC	CASSLDWRLAGAYEQYF
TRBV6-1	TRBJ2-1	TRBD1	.	TGTGCCAGCAGCAGGGAACTACAGGGGCGCGATGAGCAGTTCTTC	CASSRELQGRDEQFF
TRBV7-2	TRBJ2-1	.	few	TGTGCCAGCAGCTTAGTGGTCGGAATCTCCTACAATGAGCAGTTCTTC	CASSLVVGISYNEQFF
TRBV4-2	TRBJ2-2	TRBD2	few	TGTGCCAGCAGCACTCTTGGGGCTAGCGGACTTGTGACCGGGGAGCTGTTTTTT	CASSTLGASGLVTGELFF